This T cell receptor (beta chain) derives from a study of T cell responses to AZD1222 COVID-19 vaccine. The germline CDR1 and CDR2 sequences are SGHNT and YENEEA. The CDR3 is 13 residues long. V was trimmed by 2 bases and J by 2 bases, leaving 5 bases between them. Sequenced by immunoSEQ multiplex PCR; TCRdb stores in-frame clones only, minus some. The sample holds roughly 110,000 clones, about nine tenths seen once. Worth noting for this clone: Its antigen is not identified.

Whole-study results and caveats: Regions 160-218 and 743-854 held dominance among vaccine-associated CD4 TCRs, which spanned spike.

This clonotype was obtained from an adult who received the AZD1222 COVID-19 vaccine. The rearrangement links TRBV11-3 to TRBJ2-3, with unresolved D. Sequenced material: peripheral blood, taken 28 days after the second AZD1222 dose. In DNA form, the CDR3 reads TGTGCCAGCAGCTTACATCTCACAGATACGCAGTATTTT. As protein: CASSLHLTDTQYF.